This TCR beta chain was captured by sequencing in a study of blood T cell repertoires in COVID-19. Sequencing used immunoSEQ multiplex PCR; TCRdb keeps in-frame clones, though not all of them. The data hold under 250,000 clones, with over 90% observed a single time. Seattle-derived patients entered the study during active infection and were followed longitudinally. Sequencing was done on a sample of peripheral blood. This TCR was sampled from a man aged 30-40 years with COVID-19, enrolled during active disease.

The CDR3 loop reads CASSLDRGFHSTDTQYF. CDR3 coding DNA: TGTGCCAGCAGCTTGGACAGGGGTTTTCATAGCACAGATACGCAGTATTTT. V and J are TRBV5-4 and TRBJ2-3; 7 nucleotides align to TRBD1. Germline CDR1 and CDR2: SGHNT and YYREEE (reference sequence). V was pared by 0 bases and J by 0 bases, with 7 bases of the junction left unmatched. The CDR3 length is 17 residues.